This T cell receptor (beta chain) was obtained from a study of CD8+ T cells in alopecia areata. Treatment in this sample: oral pan-JAK inhibitor, 5-10 mg twice daily. As regards this clone: Antigen unknown.

Once RNA had been extracted, it was reverse transcribed into cDNA to act as the sequencing template. Sequencing used immunoSEQ multiplex PCR; TCRdb keeps in-frame clones, though not all of them. Of more than 110,000 clones listed, around four fifths are singletons. Study outcomes and limitations: Among patients, TCR sharing was less clear than in mice, a difference possibly due in part to HLA diversity in the patient population. Administration of tofacitinib significantly diminished scalp clonality and expanded CD8+ clones within the top 100.

The material sequenced was CD8+ T cells sorted from blood, taken at week 4, from a patient treated with tofacitinib. The sequence came from a human donor with alopecia areata.

Written as DNA, the CDR3 is TGTGCCTGGAGAGGTCAGGAGACCGACTGGACTGAAGCTTTCTTT. Its translation is CAWRGQETDWTEAFF. V is TRBV30 and J is TRBJ1-1; no reliable D call. Deletions cut 3 bases from V and 5 bases from J, with 19 bases between. CDR1 and CDR2 from the germline V gene are GTSNPN and SVGIG (reference sequence). The CDR3 runs to 15 residues.